A single sample gave rise to the 27 T cell receptor beta chains below, sequenced in a study of blood T cells in healthy people across ages. The second PCR ran roughly 7 to 12 cycles with a sample-barcoded 5' primer and J-beta primers. TCRdb recomputed calls from the 5' RACE reads with MiXCR, one row per CDR3 protein. Of over a million distinct CDR3 sequences in the sample, approximately 59% were seen once. Input material: blood. These receptor sequences come from a man between 18 and 29 years old in good health.

The chain uses TRBV4-3 and TRBJ2-5, with a weak D call TRBD2 (6 bases). The CDR3 covers 14 residues. V lost 1 base, J lost 5 bases, and 11 bases lay in between. Germline CDR1 LGHNA, CDR2 YSLEER. CDR3 nucleotide sequence: TGCGCCAGCAGCCAAGCTTGGGGGAGGGAGACCCAGTACTTC. It encodes CASSQAWGRETQYF.

The chain links TRBV10-3 to TRBJ2-3; the D is unclear. Germline values: CDR1 ENHRY, CDR2 SYGVKD. V dropped 9 bases and J dropped 6 bases, with 13 bases sitting between them. This CDR3 contains 12 residues. The CDR3 protein is CAISPGDDTQYF. CDR3 coding DNA: TGTGCCATTTCCCCAGGAGATGATACGCAGTATTTT.

The CDR3 loop reads CASSFSSLTESTYEQYF. The CDR3 coding sequence is TGTGCCAGCAGCTTCTCTTCACTGACCGAGTCAACCTACGAGCAGTACTTC. The chain combines TRBV11-2 with TRBJ2-7; D is unresolved. Germline V lookup: CDR1 SGHAT, CDR2 FQNNGV. Between the trimmed V and J ends, which lost 3 bases and 2 bases, there was a span of 20 bases. The CDR3 loop spans 17 amino acids.

The chain combines TRBV27 with TRBJ2-1, with a possible D match to TRBD2 (8 bases). Trimming stripped 4 bases from V and 2 bases from J, with 21 bases between. CDR3 length: 18 residues. Germline CDR1 MNHEY, CDR2 SMNVEV (reference sequence). The CDR3 DNA sequence: TGTGCCAGCAGTTCCCAGGGGGGGCGGGGGGTGACCTACAATGAGCAGTTCTTC. Its protein product is CASSSQGGRGVTYNEQFF.

J is TRBJ2-5 and V is TRBV7-2; weak D call: TRBD2 (6 bases). The CDR3 contains 17 residues. The V end was cut by 8 bases, the J end by 1 base, with 23 bases between. Germline V gene data show CDR1 as SGHTA and CDR2 as FQGNSA. The CDR3 DNA is TGTGCCAGCTTGGGCCTCGATAGCGGAGAAACCCAAGAGACCCAGTACTTC. The encoded protein is CASLGLDSGETQETQYF.

V and J are TRBV27 and TRBJ2-3; D possibly corresponds to TRBD1 (5 bases). There are 14 residues in the CDR3. Germline loops: CDR1 MNHEY, CDR2 SMNVEV (reference sequence). The ends were cut back, 0 bases at V and 9 bases at J, with 13 bases in the middle. The CDR3 reads CASSLSWTSSTQYF. The CDR3, as DNA: TGTGCCAGCAGTTTATCCTGGACAAGCTCAACGCAGTATTTT.

This clonotype was seen more than once but under ten times. The rearrangement joins TRBV20-1 to TRBJ2-5; D call uncertain. Germline CDR1 is DFQATT and CDR2 is SNEGSKA (reference sequence). The CDR3 is made up of 12 amino acids. Trimming stripped 2 bases from V and 1 base from J, with 5 bases between. The CDR3 DNA reads as TGCAGTGCTAGATCCTTCCAAGAGACCCAGTACTTC. Amino acid sequence: CSARSFQETQYF.

V is TRBV28 and J is TRBJ1-5, with D unclear. Trimming cost V 6 bases and J 4 bases, with 16 bases left between them. Germline V gene lookup returns CDR1 MDHEN and CDR2 SYDVKM. This CDR3 has 15 residues. The DNA for the CDR3 is TGTGCCAGCAGATTGTCTCGGGGTAGGAATCAGCCCCAGCATTTT. The encoded protein is CASRLSRGRNQPQHF.

V gene TRBV6-5 combines with J gene TRBJ1-2; D remains ambiguous. The V end lost 8 bases, the J end lost 6 bases, and 13 bases lay between the germline ends. Germline V lookup: CDR1 MNHEY, CDR2 SVGAGI. This CDR3 is built from 12 residues. CDR3 in amino acids: CASWRRKDGYTF. The CDR3 region has the DNA TGTGCCAGCTGGAGAAGGAAAGATGGCTACACCTTC.

This clonotype was observed a few times. The gene calls are TRBV28 and TRBJ2-6; D is unclear. The CDR3 consists of 19 residues. The germline CDR1 and CDR2 sequences are MDHEN and SYDVKM. The V end lost 6 bases, the J end lost 0 bases, and 21 bases lay between the germline ends. Written as DNA, the CDR3 is TGTGCCAGCAGCTACTACCGGTGGGGTGTGGTCTCTGGGGCCAACGTCCTGACTTTC. Its protein is CASSYYRWGVVSGANVLTF.

Details on this clonotype: Compared with germline, one end of the junction differs, possibly owing to a read error. The V call is TRBV9, the J call TRBJ2-2; 9 bases map to TRBD2. The CDR3 runs 16 residues. From germline, CDR1 is SGDLS and CDR2 YYNGEE. This CDR3 reads CASSVGGGENTGELFF. As DNA, the CDR3 is TGTGCCAGCAGCGTAGGCGGGGGGGAGAACACCGGAGAGCTGTTTTTT.

The V and J genes are TRBV20-1 and TRBJ2-7; the D gene could be TRBD1 or TRBD2 (5 bases each). V gave up 4 bases and J gave up 3 bases, with 16 bases separating them. This CDR3 is 14 amino acids long. Germline V gene data show CDR1 as DFQATT and CDR2 as SNEGSKA (reference sequence). The CDR3 DNA reads as TGCAGTGCTAAGGGACGTAATGTTCTCTACGAGCAGTACTTC. This codes for CSAKGRNVLYEQYF.

The J gene is TRBJ2-4, the V gene TRBV20-1, with D possibly matching TRBD1 (5 bases). CDR3 length: 15 residues. Trimming took 5 bases from V and 0 from J, leaving 14 bases between them. Germline V lookup: CDR1 DFQATT, CDR2 SNEGSKA (reference sequence). CDR3 in amino acids: CSAFAPDIAKNIQYF. The CDR3 DNA reads TGCAGTGCTTTCGCTCCGGACATAGCCAAAAACATTCAGTACTTC.

This clonotype occurred a few times. Here the CDR3 DNA reads TGTGCCAGCAGTCACGCCCGACAGGGTGCAACTAATGAAAAACTGTTTTTT. Amino acids: CASSHARQGATNEKLFF. V gene TRBV27 combines with J gene TRBJ1-4; 7 nucleotides line up with TRBD1. Germline V gives CDR1 MNHEY, CDR2 SMNVEV (reference sequence). This CDR3 spans 17 amino acids. The junction had 9 bases not matched to a gene; V was cut back by 5 bases and J by 0 bases.

The CDR3 sequence: CASSISEGSDTEAFF. For the CDR3, the DNA is TGCGCCAGCAGCATAAGTGAAGGTAGCGACACTGAAGCTTTCTTT. The V gene is TRBV5-1, the J gene TRBJ1-1, with D uncertain. V was clipped by 4 bases and J by 3 bases, with 16 bases between them. CDR1 and CDR2 from the germline V gene are SGHRS and YFSETQ. This CDR3 is built from 15 residues.

The chain joins TRBV7-2 to TRBJ2-7, with D possibly being TRBD1 (6 bases). The CDR3 consists of 17 residues. Trimming left V 3 bases short and J 2 bases short, with 20 bases between. The germline CDR1 and CDR2 sequences are SGHTA and FQGNSA. The CDR3 spells CASSFLAQVGTTYEQYF. The CDR3 DNA follows: TGTGCCAGCAGCTTTTTGGCCCAAGTGGGGACAACCTACGAGCAGTACTTC. The full variable domain, completed using reference TRBV7-2 and TRBJ2-7, is GAGVSQSPSNKVTEKGKDVELRCDPISGHTALYWYRQSLGQGLEFLIYFQGNSAPDKSGLPSDRFSAERTGGSVSTLTIQRTQQEDSAVYLCASSFLAQVGTTYEQYFGPGTRLTVT.

V usage is TRBV7-6 and J usage is TRBJ2-1; 8 nucleotides agree with TRBD2. The V gene's germline CDR1 is SGHVS and CDR2 FNYEAQ. The V segment lost 7 bases and the J segment 0 bases; nucleotides outside the gene matches: 23. The CDR3 covers 21 residues. Written as DNA, the CDR3 is TGTGCCAGCACCCTATCGAACGGGGAGCGGGAGTTCGTAAACTCCTACAATGAGCAGTTCTTC. Translated, it gives CASTLSNGEREFVNSYNEQFF.

In its sample, this clonotype was seen a few times. V and J are TRBV24-1 and TRBJ2-1; 11 nucleotides line up with TRBD2. This CDR3 spans 17 amino acids. Germline loops: CDR1 KGHDR, CDR2 SFDVKD. The V and J ends lost 4 bases and 4 bases, in that order; junction bases with no gene match: 8. The CDR3 loop is CATSEPSSGGLYNEQFF. The CDR3 DNA reads as TGTGCCACCAGTGAACCTTCTAGCGGGGGGCTGTACAATGAGCAGTTCTTC.

The chain combines TRBV20-1 with TRBJ1-2; D gene ambiguous. The CDR3 length is 13 residues. Trimming left V 2 bases short and J 4 bases short, with 11 bases between. The V gene's germline CDR1 is DFQATT and CDR2 SNEGSKA (reference sequence). The CDR3 sequence: CSARLPRGYGYTF. CDR3 bases: TGCAGTGCTAGACTCCCCCGAGGCTATGGCTACACCTTC.

The chain employs TRBV4-2 and TRBJ2-3; D remains ambiguous. Per germline, CDR1 LGHNA and CDR2 YNFKEQ. The CDR3 spans 13 residues. The germline V and J ends were trimmed by 5 bases and 1 base, with 7 bases remaining between them. The CDR3 is CASSSVGTDTQYF. DNA for the CDR3: TGTGCCAGCAGCTCTGTAGGCACAGATACGCAGTATTTT.

This sequence joins TRBV20-1 and TRBJ1-2; a possible D gene is TRBD1 (5 bases). Germline V gene data show CDR1 as DFQATT and CDR2 as SNEGSKA (reference sequence). The CDR3 is made up of 13 amino acids. Between the trimmed V and J ends, which lost 2 bases and 8 bases, there was a span of 15 bases. The CDR3 sequence: CSARTPVGRGYTF. In nucleotides, the CDR3 is TGCAGTGCTAGAACTCCAGTGGGACGGGGCTACACCTTC.

V is TRBV29-1 and J is TRBJ2-7; maybe TRBD1 (5 bases). The DNA end is a closer match to TRBJ2-5, so the J assignment may be wrong. CDR1 and CDR2 (germline): SQVTM, ANQGSEA. The CDR3 totals 14 residues. Here the CDR3 reads CSVLSGENRETQYF. CDR3 nucleotide sequence: TGCAGCGTTCTTTCCGGTGAAAACAGGGAGACCCAGTACTTC.

J is TRBJ2-4 and V is TRBV5-1, with D maybe TRBD1 (6 bases). The germline gives CDR1 SGHRS, CDR2 YFSETQ. V lost 0 bases, J lost 0 bases, and 16 bases lay in between. The CDR3 extends over 18 amino acids. The CDR3 spells CASSLGLGQNLAKNIQYF. In nucleotides, the CDR3 is TGCGCCAGCAGCTTGGGCCTGGGACAAAATCTAGCCAAAAACATTCAGTACTTC.

This sequence joins TRBV6-6 and TRBJ2-3; weak D call: TRBD1 (6 bases). In germline, CDR1 is MNHNY, CDR2 SVGAGI (reference sequence). V dropped 2 bases and J dropped 2 bases, with 11 bases sitting between them. The length of the CDR3 is 15 residues. DNA of the CDR3: TGTGCCAGCAGTTACGCGGACAGCGTCACAGATACGCAGTATTTT. Translation: CASSYADSVTDTQYF.

This chain connects TRBV27 to TRBJ2-5, with 7 nucleotides matching TRBD2. CDR3 size: 16 residues. Germline CDR1 reads MNHEY; CDR2 reads SMNVEV (reference sequence). The V gene end was trimmed by 5 bases and the J gene end by 6 bases; junction bases not matched to a gene: 15. The CDR3 protein is CASSPQAGGRMKTQYF. In DNA form, the CDR3 reads TGTGCCAGCAGTCCACAGGCGGGCGGGAGAATGAAGACCCAGTACTTC.

The chain uses TRBV10-2 and TRBJ2-7, with TRBD1 identical over 9 bases. The V gene end was trimmed by 6 bases and the J gene end by 5 bases; junction bases not matched to a gene: 17. The germline V gene has CDR1 WSHSY and CDR2 SAAADI. The CDR3 has 17 amino acids. CDR3 bases: TGCGCCAGCAGCCAAGCTACAGGGGGCGCGTTTCTCCACGAGCAGTACTTC. Amino acids: CASSQATGGAFLHEQYF.

V is TRBV7-9 and J is TRBJ2-4; 11 nucleotides agree with TRBD2. The tail of the sequence fits TRBJ2-7 better, so the J call may be wrong. There are 16 residues in the CDR3. Germline V lookup: CDR1 SEHNR, CDR2 FQNEAQ (reference sequence). Here the CDR3 reads CASSSIAGGDEYEQYF. The CDR3 bases are TGTGCCAGCAGCTCCATAGCGGGAGGGGACGAATACGAGCAGTACTTC.